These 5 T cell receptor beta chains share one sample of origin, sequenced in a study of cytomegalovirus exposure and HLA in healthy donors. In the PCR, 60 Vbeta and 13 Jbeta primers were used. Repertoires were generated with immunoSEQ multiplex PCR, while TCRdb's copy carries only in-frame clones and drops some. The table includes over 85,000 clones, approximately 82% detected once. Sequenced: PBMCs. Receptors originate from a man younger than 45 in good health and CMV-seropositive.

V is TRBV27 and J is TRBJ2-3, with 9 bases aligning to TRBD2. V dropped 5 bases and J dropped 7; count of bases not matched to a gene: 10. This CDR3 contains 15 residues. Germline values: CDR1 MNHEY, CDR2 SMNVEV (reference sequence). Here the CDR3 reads CASSHQRGERNTQYF. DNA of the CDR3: TGTGCCAGCAGTCATCAGCGGGGGGAGCGGAATACGCAGTATTTT.

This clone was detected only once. CDR3 nucleotides: TGTGCCAGCAGGGGGGGGTCGGGAAATCAGCCCCAGCATTTT. Translated, it gives CASRGGSGNQPQHF. J is TRBJ1-5 and V is TRBV6-5, with D perhaps TRBD1 (5 bases). V was shortened by 6 bases and J by 4 bases, with 13 bases between the two germline ends. The CDR3 is 14 amino acids. CDR1 is MNHEY and CDR2 is SVGAGI in the germline V gene.

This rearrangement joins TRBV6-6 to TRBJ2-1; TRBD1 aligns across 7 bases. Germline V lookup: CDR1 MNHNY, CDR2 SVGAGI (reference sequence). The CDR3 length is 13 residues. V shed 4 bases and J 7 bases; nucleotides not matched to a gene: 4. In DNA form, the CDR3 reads TGTGCCAGCAGTTCGGGACAGCTAAATGAGCAGTTCTTC. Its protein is CASSSGQLNEQFF.

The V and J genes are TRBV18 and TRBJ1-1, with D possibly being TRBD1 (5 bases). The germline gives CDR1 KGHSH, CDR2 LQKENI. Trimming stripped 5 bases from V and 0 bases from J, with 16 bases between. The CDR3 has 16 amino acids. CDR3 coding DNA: TGTGCCAGCTCAACAAGAATCAGGGTCATGAACACTGAAGCTTTCTTT. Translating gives CASSTRIRVMNTEAFF. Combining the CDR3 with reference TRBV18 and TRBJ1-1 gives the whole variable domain NAGVMQNPRHLVRRRGQEARLRCSPMKGHSHVYWYRQLPEEGLKFMVYLQKENIIDESGMPKERFSAEFPKEGPSILRIQQVVRGDSAAYFCASSTRIRVMNTEAFFGQGTRLTVV.

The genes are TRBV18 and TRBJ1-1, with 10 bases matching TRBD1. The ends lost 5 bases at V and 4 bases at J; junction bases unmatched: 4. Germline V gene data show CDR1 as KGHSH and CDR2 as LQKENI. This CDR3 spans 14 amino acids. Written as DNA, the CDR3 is TGTGCCAGCTCAGCCGGACAGGGGGTCACTGAAGCTTTCTTT. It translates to CASSAGQGVTEAFF.